The 3 T cell receptor beta chains below were found in one sample sequenced in a study of control samples from healthy donors and cancer patients. Here immunoSEQ multiplex PCR was the method, and the copy in TCRdb shows in-frame clones only, minus some. The table lists around 120,000 clones, around 88% of them singletons, with approximately 3.2% in the top ten. Sequenced sample: blood. The receptors were sampled from a middle-aged man in good health.

The rearrangement joins TRBV19 to TRBJ2-1, with TRBD2 matching 7 bases. CDR1 and CDR2 from the germline V gene are LNHDA and SQIVND (reference sequence). The CDR3 contains 15 residues. The V segment lost 1 base and the J segment 3 bases; nucleotides outside the gene matches: 3. The CDR3 DNA reads TGTGCCAGTAGTATAGGAGGGACTAACTACAATGAGCAGTTCTTC. Its protein product is CASSIGGTNYNEQFF.

The V gene is TRBV25-1, the J gene TRBJ2-1, with unresolved D. The CDR3 is 15 amino acids. V lost 5 bases, J lost 2 bases, and 13 bases lay in between. Germline V gene lookup returns CDR1 MGHDK and CDR2 SYGVNS. The CDR3 reads CASSPKHLAYNEQFF. DNA of the CDR3: TGTGCCAGCAGTCCCAAGCACTTAGCCTACAATGAGCAGTTCTTC.

This clone came up a few times. The rearrangement joins TRBV19 to TRBJ1-1, with TRBD1 matching over 9 bases. CDR1 LNHDA and CDR2 SQIVND come from the germline V gene (reference sequence). The CDR3 is 12 residues long. Unmatched junction bases numbered 2, after V lost 5 bases and J lost 7 bases. The CDR3 loop is CASSGQGLEAFF. The CDR3 region has the DNA TGTGCCAGTAGTGGACAGGGGCTTGAAGCTTTCTTT.